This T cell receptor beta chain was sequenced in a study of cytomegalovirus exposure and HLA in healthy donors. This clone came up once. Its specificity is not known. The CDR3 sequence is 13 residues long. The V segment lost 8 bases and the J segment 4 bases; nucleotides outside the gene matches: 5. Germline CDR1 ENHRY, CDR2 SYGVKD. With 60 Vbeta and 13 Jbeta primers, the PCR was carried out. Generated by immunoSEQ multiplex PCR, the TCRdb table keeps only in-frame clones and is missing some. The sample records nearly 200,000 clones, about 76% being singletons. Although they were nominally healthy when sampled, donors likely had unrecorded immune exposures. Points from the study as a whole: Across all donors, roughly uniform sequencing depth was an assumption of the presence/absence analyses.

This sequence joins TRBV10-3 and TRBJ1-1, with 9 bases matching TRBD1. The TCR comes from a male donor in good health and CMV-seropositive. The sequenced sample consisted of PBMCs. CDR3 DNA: TGTGCCATCGGGGACAGGGCGCCCACTGAAGCTTTCTTT. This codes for CAIGDRAPTEAFF.